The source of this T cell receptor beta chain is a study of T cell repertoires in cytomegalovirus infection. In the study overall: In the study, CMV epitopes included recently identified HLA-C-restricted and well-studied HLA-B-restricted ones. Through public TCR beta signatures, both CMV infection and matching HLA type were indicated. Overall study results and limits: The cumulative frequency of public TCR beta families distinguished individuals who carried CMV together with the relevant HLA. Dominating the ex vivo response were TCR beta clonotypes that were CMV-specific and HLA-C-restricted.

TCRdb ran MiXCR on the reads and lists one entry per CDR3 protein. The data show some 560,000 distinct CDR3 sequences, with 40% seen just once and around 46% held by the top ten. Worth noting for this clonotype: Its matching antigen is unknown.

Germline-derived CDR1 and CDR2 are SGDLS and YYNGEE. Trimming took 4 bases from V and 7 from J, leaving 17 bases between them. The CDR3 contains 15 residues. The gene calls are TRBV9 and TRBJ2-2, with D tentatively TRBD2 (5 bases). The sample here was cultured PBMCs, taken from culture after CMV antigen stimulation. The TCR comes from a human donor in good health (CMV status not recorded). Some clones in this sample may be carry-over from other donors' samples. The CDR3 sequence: CASSRHGRDSGELFF. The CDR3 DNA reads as TGTGCCAGCAGCCGCCACGGACGGGATAGCGGGGAGCTGTTTTTT.